The subject of this entry is one T cell receptor beta chain. Distinct nucleotide sequences in the sample also encode this CDR3. The sample belongs to a study of blood T cell repertoires in COVID-19. Germline V CDR1 and CDR2: LGHDT, YNNKEL (reference sequence). The CDR3 is 15 amino acids. Trimming took 3 bases from V and 0 from J; bases not matched to a gene: 2. Profiled with immunoSEQ multiplex PCR; TCRdb holds only in-frame clones, not every one. Among 200,000 to 300,000 clones listed, approximately 80% were seen once. The specimen was peripheral blood. The chain recombines TRBV3-1 (or the pseudogene TRBV3-2) with TRBJ1-3, with TRBD1 matching over 7 bases. The TCR comes from a woman in her 70s with acute or convalescent COVID-19. CDR3 nucleotides: TGTGCCAGCAGCCAGACAGGGAGCTCTGGAAACACCATATATTTT. It yields the protein CASSQTGSSGNTIYF.